This T cell receptor beta chain was recorded in a study of blood T cell repertoires in COVID-19. For the study at large: The cDNA or gDNA used as material had been derived from T cells, B-cell-depleted T cells, or PBMCs.

Per the study methods: Using reference gene primer amplification, nucleated cell counts were estimated. Repertoires were generated with immunoSEQ multiplex PCR, while TCRdb's copy carries only in-frame clones and drops some. V and J calls plus clone size are reproduced from that table; the DNA served to infer D and trimming. The data contain about 43,000 clones, approximately 87% of them seen just once; the ten biggest clones take up approximately 4.7%. Sequencing was performed on peripheral blood. The receptor comes from a human donor in a cohort sampled during active COVID-19.

The CDR3 DNA reads as TGTGCCAGCAGTGATCCCAGCGCCCTAGCGGTGGAGACCCAGTACTTC. It encodes CASSDPSALAVETQYF. This rearrangement joins TRBV6-1 to TRBJ2-5, with TRBD2 matching 7 bases. This CDR3 is 16 amino acids long. In germline, CDR1 is MNHNS, CDR2 SASEGT. V was clipped by 3 bases and J by 5 bases; unmatched bases: 12.